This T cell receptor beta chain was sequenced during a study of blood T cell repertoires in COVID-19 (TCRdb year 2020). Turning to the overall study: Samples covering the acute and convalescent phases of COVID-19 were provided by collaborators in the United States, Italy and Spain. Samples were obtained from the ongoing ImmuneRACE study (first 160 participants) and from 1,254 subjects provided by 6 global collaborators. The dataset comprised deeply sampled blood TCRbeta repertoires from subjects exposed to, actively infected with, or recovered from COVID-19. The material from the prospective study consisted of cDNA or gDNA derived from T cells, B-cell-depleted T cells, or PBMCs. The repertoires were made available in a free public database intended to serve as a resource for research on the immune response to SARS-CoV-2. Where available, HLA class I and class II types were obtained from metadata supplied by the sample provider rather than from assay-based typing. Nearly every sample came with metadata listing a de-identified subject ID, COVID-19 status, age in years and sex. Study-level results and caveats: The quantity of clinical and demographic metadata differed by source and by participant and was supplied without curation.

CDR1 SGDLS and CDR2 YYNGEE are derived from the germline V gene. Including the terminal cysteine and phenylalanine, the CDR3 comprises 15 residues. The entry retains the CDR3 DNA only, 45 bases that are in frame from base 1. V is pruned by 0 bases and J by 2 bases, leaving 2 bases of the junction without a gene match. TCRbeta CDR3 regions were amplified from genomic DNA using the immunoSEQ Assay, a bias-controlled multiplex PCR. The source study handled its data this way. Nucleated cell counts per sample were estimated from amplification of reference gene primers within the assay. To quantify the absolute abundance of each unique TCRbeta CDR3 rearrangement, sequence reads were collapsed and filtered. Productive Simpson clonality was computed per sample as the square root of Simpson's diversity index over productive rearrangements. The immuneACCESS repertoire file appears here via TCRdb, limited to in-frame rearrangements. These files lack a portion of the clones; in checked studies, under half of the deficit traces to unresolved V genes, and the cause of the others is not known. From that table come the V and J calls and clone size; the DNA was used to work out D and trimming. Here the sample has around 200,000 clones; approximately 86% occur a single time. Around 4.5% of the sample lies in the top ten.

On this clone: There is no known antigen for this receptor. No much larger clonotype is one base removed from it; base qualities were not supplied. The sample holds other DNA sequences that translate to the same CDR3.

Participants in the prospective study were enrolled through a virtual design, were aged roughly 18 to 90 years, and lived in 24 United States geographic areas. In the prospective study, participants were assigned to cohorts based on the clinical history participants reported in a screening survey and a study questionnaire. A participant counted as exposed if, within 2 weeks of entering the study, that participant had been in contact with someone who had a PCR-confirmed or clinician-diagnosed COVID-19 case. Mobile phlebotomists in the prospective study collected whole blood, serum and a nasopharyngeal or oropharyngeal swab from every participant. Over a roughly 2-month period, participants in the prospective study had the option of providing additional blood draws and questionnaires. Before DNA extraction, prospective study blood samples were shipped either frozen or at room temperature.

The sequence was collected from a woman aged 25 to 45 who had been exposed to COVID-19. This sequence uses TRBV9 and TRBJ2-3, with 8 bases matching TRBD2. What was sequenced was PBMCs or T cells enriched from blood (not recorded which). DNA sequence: TGTGCCAGCAGCGTAGGCGGGGGGTCCACAGATACGCAGTATTTT. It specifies CASSVGGGSTDTQYF.